The clone carrying this T cell receptor beta chain was seen once. Its antigen is not known. The data belong to a study of Graves' ophthalmopathy and Graves' hyperthyroidism. Study conclusions and caveats: Also, most clonotypes expanded in the thyroid above 0.001 frequency appeared in blood.

Transcripts of RNA were the source for amplifying TCR beta CDR3 regions. HTBI primers primed a first-round RT-PCR, and a second-round multiplex PCR followed. TCRdb independently ran MiXCR on the multiplex PCR reads; one entry per CDR3 protein. Of under 400,000 distinct CDR3 sequences listed, roughly a sixth are singletons. The CDR3 contains 17 residues. V lost 6 bases to trimming and J lost 4 bases; unmatched junction nucleotides: 7. Sequencing was done on a sample of peripheral blood. This receptor was obtained from an adult man with Graves' ophthalmopathy. This rearrangement joins TRBV12-3 or TRBV12-4 to TRBJ2-2; TRBD2 matches 14 bases. CDR3 residues: CASSRTSGGPGTGELFF. Written as DNA, the CDR3 is TGTGCCAGCAGCCGGACTAGCGGGGGGCCGGGCACCGGGGAGCTGTTTTTT.